This T cell receptor beta chain originates from a study of blood T cell repertoires in COVID-19. Study in general: Samples representing acute and convalescent COVID-19 were sourced from the United States, Italy and Spain.

Those enrolled, adults aged roughly 18 to 100 years, came from fewer than 25 US areas. Each participant's cohort was designated according to participant-reported clinical history. Exposed participants encountered a COVID-19 case during the 2 weeks preceding study entry. The CDR3 is 12 residues long. Germline CDR1 and CDR2: KGHDR and SFDVKD. V was shortened by 8 bases and J by 4 bases, with 10 bases between the two germline ends. TCRdb's table, derived via immunoSEQ multiplex PCR, lists solely in-frame clones and lacks some. Of hundreds of thousands of clones listed, about 80% are singletons. Sequencing was performed on PBMCs or T cells enriched from blood (not recorded which). The clonotype was recovered from a woman aged 50 to 60 who had been exposed to COVID-19. The chain employs TRBV24-1 and TRBJ1-1; D call uncertain. CDR3 DNA sequence: TGTGCCACCACCTGGAGTTTCACTGAAGCTTTCTTT. It encodes CATTWSFTEAFF.